One sample yielded the 19 T cell receptor beta chains listed below, sequenced in a study of cytomegalovirus exposure and HLA in healthy donors. PCR employed 60 Vbeta and 13 Jbeta primers. Measured with immunoSEQ multiplex PCR; TCRdb has only the in-frame clones, and not every one. The sample gives about 38,000 clones, approximately 90% of which show up once; 10% to 12% is in the top ten. The sequencing input was PBMCs. The source is a woman aged 40 to 50 in good health and CMV-seropositive.

The chain joins TRBV9 to TRBJ2-7; 7 bases fit TRBD1. The V segment lost 3 bases and the J segment 2 bases; nucleotides outside the gene matches: 8. CDR1 is SGDLS, CDR2 YYNGEE, per germline. The CDR3 loop spans 15 amino acids. CDR3 region: CASSEIGTAAYEQYF. The CDR3 coding sequence is TGTGCCAGCAGCGAAATTGGGACAGCAGCCTACGAGCAGTACTTC.

The rearrangement joins TRBV28 to TRBJ1-1; weak D call: TRBD1 (5 bases). The germline V and J ends were trimmed by 10 bases and 6 bases, with 21 bases remaining between them. CDR3 length equals 14 residues. Germline CDR1 MDHEN, CDR2 SYDVKM. The CDR3 loop is CATKTWGRVAEAFF. In DNA, the CDR3 is TGTGCCACTAAGACCTGGGGGAGGGTTGCTGAAGCTTTCTTT.

This clone was seen just once. V gene TRBV30 combines with J gene TRBJ2-3; TRBD1 agrees at 7 bases. This CDR3 contains 15 residues. CDR1 and CDR2 (germline): GTSNPN, SVGIG (reference sequence). V shed 1 base and J 4 bases; nucleotides not matched to a gene: 8. CDR3 bases: TGTGCCTGGAGTGCTGGACAGGCCATGGCAGATACGCAGTATTTT. Protein sequence: CAWSAGQAMADTQYF.

This rearrangement joins TRBV10-3 to TRBJ2-2; 8 positions agree with TRBD2. Trimming at V came to 3 bases and at J to 0 bases, leaving 9 bases not matched to a gene. CDR1 and CDR2 (germline): ENHRY, SYGVKD. This CDR3 has 18 residues. CDR3 nucleotide sequence: TGTGCCATCAGTGACTCAACTAGCGGTGGCGCGAACACCGGGGAGCTGTTTTTT. It is translated as CAISDSTSGGANTGELFF.

V gene TRBV18 combines with J gene TRBJ1-1; TRBD1 agrees at 9 bases. Germline values: CDR1 KGHSH, CDR2 LQKENI. There are 15 residues in the CDR3. The V segment lost 4 bases and the J segment 5 bases; nucleotides outside the gene matches: 8. The CDR3 nucleotides read TGTGCCAGCTCACTGAAAGGGACAGGGAATACTGAAGCTTTCTTT. As protein: CASSLKGTGNTEAFF.

This chain joins TRBV14 and TRBJ1-5; D remains ambiguous. The CDR3 consists of 17 residues. Germline V gene lookup returns CDR1 SGHDN and CDR2 FVKESK. Trimming left V 2 bases short and J 0 bases short, with 14 bases between. CDR3 amino acids: CASSQRGQIYSNQPQHF. DNA for the CDR3: TGTGCCAGCAGCCAAAGAGGTCAGATTTATAGCAATCAGCCCCAGCATTTT.

In its sample, this clone was seen a few times. V gene TRBV18 combines with J gene TRBJ1-1, with a tentative D call TRBD1 (6 bases). This CDR3 has 16 residues. Germline assignment: CDR1 KGHSH and CDR2 LQKENI. The V gene lost 2 bases and the J gene lost 0 bases, with 13 bases spanning the gap. This CDR3 reads CASSPTGRGMNTEAFF. The CDR3 nucleotides read TGTGCCAGCTCACCAACAGGGAGGGGCATGAACACTGAAGCTTTCTTT.

This sequence joins TRBV7-9 and TRBJ2-7; D perhaps matches TRBD2 (6 bases). Deletions cut 5 bases from V and 5 bases from J, with 13 bases between. Germline CDR1 SEHNR, CDR2 FQNEAQ (reference sequence). CDR3 length: 13 amino acids. The CDR3 reads CASSAAEGHEQYF. The CDR3 DNA sequence: TGTGCCAGCAGCGCAGCGGAGGGCCACGAGCAGTACTTC.

This chain uses TRBV28 with TRBJ2-5; 10 nucleotides agree with TRBD1. CDR1 and CDR2 from the germline V gene are MDHEN and SYDVKM. V gave up 4 bases and J gave up 6 bases; unmatched junction bases: 5. The CDR3 length is 14 residues. The CDR3 DNA follows: TGTGCCAGCAGTTCGACAGGGGGCGCGAAGACCCAGTACTTC. It codes for CASSSTGGAKTQYF.

The chain joins TRBV6-1 to TRBJ1-1; D is perhaps TRBD1 (6 bases). CDR1 MNHNS and CDR2 SASEGT come from the germline V gene. V gave up 3 bases and J gave up 5 bases, with 16 bases separating them. The length of the CDR3 is 15 residues. The CDR3 coding sequence is TGTGCCAGCAGTGAGAGACAGGTTCGGCAGACTGAAGCTTTCTTT. It yields the protein CASSERQVRQTEAFF.

The gene calls are TRBV29-1 and TRBJ1-5; 8 bases map to TRBD1. J gave up 1 base and V 4 bases, and 3 bases lay outside the gene matches. In germline, CDR1 is SQVTM, CDR2 ANQGSEA. This CDR3 is built from 14 residues. In nucleotides, the CDR3 is TGCAGCGTTGTGGCAGGGGGCAGCAATCAGCCCCAGCATTTT. This encodes CSVVAGGSNQPQHF.

This chain uses TRBV28 with TRBJ1-6; 8 bases align to TRBD1. The CDR3 runs to 17 residues. CDR1 MDHEN and CDR2 SYDVKM come from the germline V gene. The V and J ends lost 2 bases and 6 bases, in that order; junction bases with no gene match: 9. The CDR3 reads CASSLRTGTGFNSPLHF. The CDR3 nucleotides are TGTGCCAGCAGTTTACGAACCGGGACAGGTTTTAATTCACCCCTCCACTTT.

The rearrangement joins TRBV28 to TRBJ2-6, with D unresolved. Trimming cost V 7 bases and J 2 bases, with 6 bases left between them. The length of the CDR3 is 13 residues. Germline CDR1 reads MDHEN; CDR2 reads SYDVKM. This CDR3 reads CASNMAGANVLTF. The CDR3 coding sequence is TGTGCCAGCAACATGGCTGGGGCCAACGTCCTGACTTTC.

This chain joins TRBV7-9 and TRBJ2-5; no definite D call. CDR1 is SEHNR, CDR2 FQNEAQ, per germline (reference sequence). The ends were cut back, 2 bases at V and 5 bases at J, with 6 bases in the middle. CDR3 length equals 12 residues. The CDR3 sequence is CASSLFQETQYF. The CDR3 DNA follows: TGTGCCAGCAGCTTATTCCAGGAGACCCAGTACTTC.

The chain combines TRBV7-9 with TRBJ1-5; D call uncertain. V dropped 3 bases and J dropped 6 bases, with 6 bases sitting between them. The CDR3 is 12 amino acids. From germline, CDR1 is SEHNR and CDR2 FQNEAQ (reference sequence). CDR3 sequence reads: CASSLGSQPQHF. In DNA form, the CDR3 reads TGTGCCAGCAGCTTGGGGAGTCAGCCCCAGCATTTT. The complete variable domain, with remaining parts taken from reference TRBV7-9 and TRBJ1-5, reads DTGVSQNPRHKITKRGQNVTFRCDPISEHNRLYWYRQTLGQGPEFLTYFQNEAQLEKSRLLSDRFSAERPKGSFSTLEIQRTEQGDSAMYLCASSLGSQPQHFGDGTRLSIL.

This clone was recorded a few times. The J gene is TRBJ2-7, the V gene TRBV4-3; TRBD1 matches at 7 bases. J gave up 0 bases and V 4 bases, and 9 bases lay outside the gene matches. The V gene's germline CDR1 is LGHNA and CDR2 YSLEER. This CDR3 has 16 amino acids. The CDR3 DNA follows: TGCGCCAGCAGCCGAGGAGTAGGGGGCCTCTCCTACGAGCAGTACTTC. Amino acids: CASSRGVGGLSYEQYF.

This chain joins TRBV11-3 and TRBJ2-3; D is perhaps TRBD2 (7 bases). Germline V gene lookup returns CDR1 SGHNT and CDR2 YENEEA. Trimming took off 3 bases at V and 4 bases at J, with 8 bases between the two ends. The length of the CDR3 is 13 residues. The CDR3, as DNA: TGTGCCAGCAGCTTCGGGGGGCCAGATACGCAGTATTTT. Its protein product is CASSFGGPDTQYF.

The chain uses TRBV5-1 and TRBJ2-3; 13 nucleotides line up with TRBD2. The trim removed 0 bases at V and 0 bases at J, leaving 4 bases unmatched. The CDR3 loop spans 18 amino acids. The germline V gene has CDR1 SGHRS and CDR2 YFSETQ. In DNA form, the CDR3 reads TGCGCCAGCAGCTTGGCATGGGGACTAGCGGGGAGCACAGATACGCAGTATTTT. Its translation is CASSLAWGLAGSTDTQYF.

This chain links TRBV11-1 with TRBJ2-5; 7 bases fit TRBD1. The germline CDR1 and CDR2 sequences are SGHAT and FQDESV (reference sequence). This CDR3 region has 15 residues. V lost 1 base to trimming and J lost 5 bases; unmatched junction nucleotides: 7. This CDR3 is CASSLGGGGMETQYF. CDR3 nucleotides: TGTGCCAGCAGCTTAGGAGGGGGCGGAATGGAGACCCAGTACTTC.